The clone carrying this T cell receptor (beta chain) was picked up many times. Its antigen is unknown. Unique molecular identifiers (one per individual cDNA molecule) were attached. Via MiXCR, TCRdb re-called the 5' RACE reads, giving one row per CDR3 protein. The sample consists of around 52,000 distinct CDR3 sequences, over 9.5% of them appearing once. V lost 4 bases, J lost 4 bases, and 9 bases stayed unmatched. This CDR3 region has 15 residues. CDR1 is DFQATT, CDR2 SNEGSKA, per germline (reference sequence). This sample is part of a study of early T cells in non-severe SARS-CoV-2 infection. Study in general: Alpha and beta chains were unpaired, from unsorted whole-blood bulk RNA. General study findings and limits: A preference for anti-spike CD8 responses marked VDJdb matching, which missed private and CD4 specificities.

The clonotype was recovered from an adult who was a healthcare worker with PCR-confirmed SARS-CoV-2 infection or an uninfected control (not recorded which). The V gene is TRBV20-1, the J gene TRBJ2-3; 9 bases fit TRBD1. Sequencing was done on a sample of whole blood. CDR3 protein: CSATTGQGKADTQYF. The CDR3 DNA sequence: TGCAGTGCTACCACTGGACAGGGGAAGGCAGATACGCAGTATTTT.